Listed here is a single T cell receptor (beta chain). This entry belongs to a study of blood T cell repertoires in COVID-19. The CDR3 runs to 16 residues. CDR1 and CDR2 from the germline V gene are MGHRA and YSYEKL. J gave up 3 bases and V 0 bases, and 6 bases lay outside the gene matches. Profiling relied on immunoSEQ multiplex PCR, and the TCRdb table lists in-frame clones only, not all of them. The sample holds a few hundred thousand clones, 65% to 90% seen once. Sequenced material: PBMCs or T cells enriched from blood (not recorded which). The origin of this receptor is a woman in her forties with acute COVID-19. The rearrangement uses TRBV4-1 and TRBJ2-3; 7 bases match TRBD2. This CDR3 reads CASSQDERGGTDTQYF. CDR3 sequence (DNA): TGCGCCAGCAGCCAAGATGAGCGGGGCGGGACAGATACGCAGTATTTT.